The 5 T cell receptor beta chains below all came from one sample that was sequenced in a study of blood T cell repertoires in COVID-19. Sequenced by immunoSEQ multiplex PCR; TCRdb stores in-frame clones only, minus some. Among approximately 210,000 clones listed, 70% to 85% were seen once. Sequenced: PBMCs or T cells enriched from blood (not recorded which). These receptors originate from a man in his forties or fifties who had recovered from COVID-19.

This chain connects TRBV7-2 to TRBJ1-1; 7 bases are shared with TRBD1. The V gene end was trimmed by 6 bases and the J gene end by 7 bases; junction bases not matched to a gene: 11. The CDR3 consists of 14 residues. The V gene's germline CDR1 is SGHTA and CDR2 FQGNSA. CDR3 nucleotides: TGTGCCAGCAGACTGGACAGGACTATTGATGAAGCTTTCTTT. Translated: CASRLDRTIDEAFF.

The CDR3 nucleotides are TGCGCCAGCAGCCAAGATTGGAGAGCTTATCAGCCCCAGCATTTT. Its translation: CASSQDWRAYQPQHF. This chain joins TRBV4-3 and TRBJ1-5; D ambiguous. V was shortened by 0 bases and J by 5 bases, with 11 bases between the two germline ends. This CDR3 region has 15 residues. The germline V gene encodes CDR1 LGHNA and CDR2 YSLEER.

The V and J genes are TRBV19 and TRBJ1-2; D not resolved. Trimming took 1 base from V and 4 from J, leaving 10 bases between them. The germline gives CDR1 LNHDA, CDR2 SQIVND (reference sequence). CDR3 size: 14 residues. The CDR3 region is CASSIAVAGYGYTF. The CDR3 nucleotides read TGTGCCAGTAGTATAGCCGTAGCGGGCTATGGCTACACCTTC.

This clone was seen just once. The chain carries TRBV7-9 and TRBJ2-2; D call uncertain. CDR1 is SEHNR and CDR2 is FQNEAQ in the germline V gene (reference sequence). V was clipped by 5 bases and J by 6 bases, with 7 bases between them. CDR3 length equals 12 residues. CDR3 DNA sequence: TGTGCCAGCAGCGGTACGGCCGGGGAGCTGTTTTTT. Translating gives CASSGTAGELFF.

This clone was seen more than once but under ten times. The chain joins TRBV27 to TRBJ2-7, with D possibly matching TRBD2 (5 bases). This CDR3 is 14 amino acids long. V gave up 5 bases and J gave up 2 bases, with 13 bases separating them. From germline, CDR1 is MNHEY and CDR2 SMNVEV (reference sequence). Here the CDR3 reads CASSILGEPYEQYF. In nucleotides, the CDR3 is TGTGCCAGCAGTATCCTCGGGGAGCCCTACGAGCAGTACTTC.